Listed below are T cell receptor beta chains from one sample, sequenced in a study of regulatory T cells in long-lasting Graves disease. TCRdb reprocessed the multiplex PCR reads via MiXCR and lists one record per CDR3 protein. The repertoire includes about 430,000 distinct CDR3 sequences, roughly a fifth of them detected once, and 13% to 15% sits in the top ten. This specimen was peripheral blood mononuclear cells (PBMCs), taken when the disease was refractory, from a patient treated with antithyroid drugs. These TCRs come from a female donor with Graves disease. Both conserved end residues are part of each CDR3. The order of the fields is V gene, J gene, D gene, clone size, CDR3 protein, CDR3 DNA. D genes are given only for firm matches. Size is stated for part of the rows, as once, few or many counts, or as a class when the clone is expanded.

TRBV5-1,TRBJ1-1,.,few,CASSLDRQGNTEAFF,TGCGCCAGCAGCTTGGATCGGCAGGGTAACACTGAAGCTTTCTTT
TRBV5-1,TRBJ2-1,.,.,CASSNGQSYNEQFF,TGCGCCAGCAGCAACGGACAGTCCTACAATGAGCAGTTCTTC
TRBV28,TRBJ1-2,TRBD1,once,CASSLWTGVSGYTF,TGTGCCAGCAGTTTATGGACAGGGGTTAGTGGCTACACCTTC
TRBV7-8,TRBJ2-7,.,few,CASSPWGHGPDGEQYF,TGTGCCAGCAGCCCCTGGGGGCACGGACCTGATGGGGAGCAGTACTTC
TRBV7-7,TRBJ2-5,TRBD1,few,CASSLAWGQQETQYF,TGTGCTAGCAGCTTAGCATGGGGACAGCAAGAGACCCAGTACTTC
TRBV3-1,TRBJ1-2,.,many,CASSQESGGYTF,TGTGCCAGCAGCCAAGAGTCGGGCGGCTACACCTTC
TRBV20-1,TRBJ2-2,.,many,CSARARDLPGELFF,TGCAGTGCTAGAGCACGAGACCTTCCCGGGGAGCTGTTTTTT
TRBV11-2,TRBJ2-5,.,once,CASSTDRAERDGEYQETQYF,TGTGCCAGCAGCACGGACAGGGCCGAGCGGGATGGGGAGTACCAAGAGACCCAGTACTTC
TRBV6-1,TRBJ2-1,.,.,CASSEGGGATNNEQFF,TGTGCCAGCAGTGAAGGTGGGGGAGCGACCAACAATGAGCAGTTCTTC
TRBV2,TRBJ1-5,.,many,CASSAPNQPQHF,TGTGCCAGCAGCGCTCCCAATCAGCCCCAGCATTTT
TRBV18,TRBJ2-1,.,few,CASSPYMGNNEQFF,TGTGCCAGCTCACCGTACATGGGGAACAATGAGCAGTTCTTC
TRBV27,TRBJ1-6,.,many,CASSYGYRGANNSPLHF,TGTGCCAGCAGTTACGGATATAGAGGGGCGAATAATTCACCCCTCCACTTT
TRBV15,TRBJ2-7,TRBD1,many,CATSSPGTGSYEQYF,TGTGCCACCAGCAGTCCCGGGACAGGGTCCTACGAGCAGTACTTC
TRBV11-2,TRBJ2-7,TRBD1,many,CASSTGTGFYEQYF,TGTGCCAGCAGTACAGGGACAGGGTTTTACGAGCAGTACTTC
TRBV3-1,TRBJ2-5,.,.,CASSQVSEAQYF,TGTGCCAGCAGCCAAGTTTCAGAGGCCCAGTACTTC